The 22 T cell receptor beta chains below were found in one sample sequenced in a study of blood T cells in healthy people across ages. For the second PCR, which ran for about 7 to 11 cycles, a sample-barcoded 5' primer and a J-beta primer mix were used. TCRdb re-analysed the 5' RACE reads in MiXCR, keeping a single row per CDR3 protein. Of some 1.4 million distinct CDR3 sequences listed, around two fifths are singletons. Sequenced sample: blood. The receptors stem from a woman aged 18-35 years in good health.

This clonotype was seen more than once but under ten times. The chain employs TRBV27 and TRBJ2-5, with TRBD2 matching 13 bases. The CDR3 extends over 17 amino acids. The germline gives CDR1 MNHEY, CDR2 SMNVEV (reference sequence). The V gene end was trimmed by 6 bases and the J gene end by 4 bases; junction bases not matched to a gene: 11. Written as DNA, the CDR3 is TGTGCCAGCAGACCCTCGGGACTAGCGGGATATCGAGAGACCCAGTACTTC. As protein: CASRPSGLAGYRETQYF.

Comment on this clonotype: A read error may be the cause here, since a much bigger clone is one base away. This rearrangement joins TRBV7-6 to TRBJ2-5; possible D gene TRBD1, 6 bases. The CDR3 sequence is 13 residues long. The germline V gene has CDR1 SGHVS and CDR2 FNYEAQ. Trimming took off 5 bases at V and 1 base at J, with 8 bases between the two ends. Written as DNA, the CDR3 is TGTGCCAGCAGCACGGACAGCCAAGAGACCCAGTACTTC. Its protein product is CASSTDSQETQYF. The full variable domain, in which reference TRBV7-6 and TRBJ2-5 provide the parts outside the CDR3, is GAGVSQSPRYKVTKRGQDVALRCDPISGHVSLYWYRQALGQGPEFLTYFNYEAQQDKSGLPNDRFSAERPEGSISTLTIQRTEQRDSAMYRCASSTDSQETQYFGPGTRLLVL.

This clonotype was observed at least ten times. V and J are TRBV20-1 and TRBJ2-7; no definite D call. The V and J ends lost 5 bases and 4 bases respectively, with 15 bases between them. The germline V gene has CDR1 DFQATT and CDR2 SNEGSKA (reference sequence). The CDR3 is 13 residues long. CDR3 bases: TGCAGTGCTCCCGGACCCCGTTATTACGAGCAGTACTTC. This translates into CSAPGPRYYEQYF.

This clonotype was recorded a few times. V gene TRBV4-1 combines with J gene TRBJ1-1; TRBD1 aligns across 7 bases. CDR1 and CDR2 from the germline V gene are MGHRA and YSYEKL. V lost 3 bases to trimming and J lost 5 bases; unmatched junction nucleotides: 3. This CDR3 has 13 amino acids. CDR3 loop: CASSHQGETEAFF. The CDR3, as DNA: TGCGCCAGCAGCCATCAGGGGGAAACTGAAGCTTTCTTT.

This clonotype has just a few counts. The gene calls are TRBV11-2 and TRBJ2-5; D ambiguous. Germline CDR1 is SGHAT and CDR2 is FQNNGV. The ends were cut back, 7 bases at V and 6 bases at J, with 9 bases in the middle. This CDR3 contains 11 residues. The CDR3 here is CASTQGKTQYF. The CDR3 coding sequence is TGTGCCAGCACCCAAGGAAAGACCCAGTACTTC.

This clonotype was detected only a few times. The CDR3 bases are TGCGCCAGCAGCCAAGATGTTGGAGGGGCCAAAAACATTCAGTACTTC. Protein product: CASSQDVGGAKNIQYF. The chain recombines TRBV4-1 with TRBJ2-4, with D possibly being TRBD2 (6 bases). Trimming left V 0 bases short and J 1 base short, with 10 bases between. The CDR3 has 16 residues. In germline, CDR1 is MGHRA, CDR2 YSYEKL.

The chain recombines TRBV6-1 with TRBJ1-5; D perhaps matches TRBD1 (5 bases). The V end lost 4 bases, the J end lost 0 bases, and 13 bases lay between the germline ends. Germline V gene data show CDR1 as MNHNS and CDR2 as SASEGT. The CDR3 covers 16 residues. In nucleotides, the CDR3 is TGTGCCAGCAGTGCCCCAGGGCAGGTTAGCAATCAGCCCCAGCATTTT. It is translated as CASSAPGQVSNQPQHF.

The chain is built from TRBV20-1 and TRBJ1-3; D is unclear. This CDR3 contains 12 residues. Trimming shortened V by 4 bases and J by 0 bases, and 4 bases separated the two germline ends. In germline, CDR1 is DFQATT, CDR2 SNEGSKA (reference sequence). CDR3 region: CSATVSGNTIYF. The CDR3 coding sequence is TGCAGTGCTACGGTCTCTGGAAACACCATATATTTT.

This sequence joins TRBV29-1 and TRBJ2-3; TRBD1 or TRBD2 may be the D gene (5 bases each). Looked up from germline, CDR1 is SQVTM and CDR2 is ANQGSEA. The CDR3 runs 14 residues. With 4 bases removed from V and 2 bases from J, the gap between germline ends came to 13 bases. The CDR3 DNA sequence: TGCAGCGTTGTAGTAGGGACCTACACAGATACGCAGTATTTT. It specifies CSVVVGTYTDTQYF.

V usage is TRBV6-5 and J usage is TRBJ1-1; no definite D call. This CDR3 has 14 amino acids. The germline CDR1 and CDR2 sequences are MNHEY and SVGAGI. With 7 bases removed from V and 2 bases from J, the gap between germline ends came to 14 bases. DNA of the CDR3: TGTGCCAGCACCGCGGCGGGCTCTAACACTGAAGCTTTCTTT. Its translation is CASTAAGSNTEAFF.

The gene calls are TRBV7-9 and TRBJ2-7; D tentatively reads TRBD1 or TRBD2 (5 bases each). Trimming pared 1 base from V and 1 base from J, leaving 11 bases between. Germline V gene lookup returns CDR1 SEHNR and CDR2 FQNEAQ (reference sequence). The CDR3 is 15 amino acids. The CDR3 coding sequence is TGTGCCAGCAGCTTAGGGGGACGGGTTTCCTACGAGCAGTACTTC. It specifies CASSLGGRVSYEQYF.

This chain uses TRBV4-1 with TRBJ2-5; 14 nucleotides match TRBD2. The tail of the sequence fits TRBJ2-7 better, so the J call may be wrong. Germline CDR1 MGHRA, CDR2 YSYEKL. The length of the CDR3 is 21 residues. The CDR3 loop reads CASSQDSTGLAGVPIFYEQYF. The CDR3 DNA sequence: TGCGCCAGCAGCCAAGATAGTACGGGACTAGCGGGGGTTCCAATCTTCTACGAGCAGTACTTC.

This clonotype was seen many times. V usage is TRBV29-1 and J usage is TRBJ2-1; D is ambiguous. The CDR3 is made up of 12 amino acids. Deletions cut 6 bases from V and 5 bases from J, with 11 bases between. In germline, CDR1 is SQVTM, CDR2 ANQGSEA. The CDR3 DNA is TGCAGCGTAGGCCTAGGTAACAATGAGCAGTTCTTC. The encoded protein is CSVGLGNNEQFF.

The chain links TRBV12-3 or TRBV12-4 to TRBJ2-1; no clear D gene. The CDR3 has 12 residues. With 3 bases removed from V and 11 bases from J, the gap between germline ends came to 11 bases. The CDR3 is CASSLGGDKQFF. CDR3 DNA: TGTGCCAGCAGTTTGGGCGGCGATAAGCAGTTCTTC.

This clonotype was recorded a few times. V is TRBV6-6 and J is TRBJ1-1; TRBD1 might be the D (5 bases). Trimming shortened V by 6 bases and J by 0 bases, and 8 bases separated the two germline ends. The CDR3 extends over 13 amino acids. CDR1 and CDR2 from the germline V gene are MNHNY and SVGAGI (reference sequence). In DNA form, the CDR3 reads TGTGCCAGCAGGGGACCCATGAACACTGAAGCTTTCTTT. It encodes CASRGPMNTEAFF.

This rearrangement joins TRBV20-1 to TRBJ2-1, with 15 nucleotides matching TRBD2. Trimming took 1 base from V and 0 from J; bases not matched to a gene: 7. This CDR3 has 19 residues. CDR1 is DFQATT and CDR2 is SNEGSKA in the germline V gene (reference sequence). CDR3 nucleotides: TGCAGTGCTAGAGCTCAAGGACTAGCGGGAGGGAGCTCCTACAATGAGCAGTTCTTC. This translates into CSARAQGLAGGSSYNEQFF.

For the CDR3, the DNA is TGTGCCAGCAGCCCCGGGCCGTTTCAAGAGACCCAGTACTTC. It is translated as CASSPGPFQETQYF. The chain couples TRBV7-9 to TRBJ2-5; no reliable D call. Germline CDR1 and CDR2: SEHNR and FQNEAQ (reference sequence). V gave up 5 bases and J gave up 2 bases, with 12 bases separating them. The CDR3 is made up of 14 amino acids. Drawing the rest from reference TRBV7-9 and TRBJ2-5, the complete variable domain is DTGVSQNPRHKITKRGQNVTFRCDPISEHNRLYWYRQTLGQGPEFLTYFQNEAQLEKSRLLSDRFSAERPKGSFSTLEIQRTEQGDSAMYLCASSPGPFQETQYFGPGTRLLVL.

The chain has TRBV6-1 and TRBJ2-3; D is ambiguous. V was clipped by 5 bases and J by 2 bases, with 8 bases between them. This CDR3 has 13 residues. Looked up from germline, CDR1 is MNHNS and CDR2 is SASEGT. In DNA, the CDR3 is TGTGCCAGCAGTAAGCAGGCCACAGATACGCAGTATTTT. Translating it yields CASSKQATDTQYF.

The rearrangement uses TRBV20-1 and TRBJ1-2; 11 bases match TRBD1. The CDR3 has 16 amino acids. The germline CDR1 and CDR2 sequences are DFQATT and SNEGSKA (reference sequence). V dropped 3 bases and J dropped 8; count of bases not matched to a gene: 14. Written as DNA, the CDR3 is TGCAGTGCTAGCCCGGGACAGGGGGACCTGAATCGGGGCTACACCTTC. It yields the protein CSASPGQGDLNRGYTF.

The chain combines TRBV29-1 with TRBJ2-3, with 11 bases aligning to TRBD2. The CDR3 sequence is 16 residues long. Germline V gene lookup returns CDR1 SQVTM and CDR2 ANQGSEA. Losses at the gene ends were 7 bases for V and 5 bases for J; bases not matched to a gene: 14. CDR3 DNA: TGCAGCGCCGTCCCTGGGACTAGCGGAGTTGTAGATACGCAGTATTTT. Encoded protein: CSAVPGTSGVVDTQYF.

V and J are TRBV3-1 and TRBJ2-4, with 8 bases fitting TRBD2. This CDR3 contains 16 residues. Germline V gene data show CDR1 as LGHDT and CDR2 as YNNKEL (reference sequence). The J segment lost 13 bases and the V segment lost 0 bases, leaving 14 bases of the junction unmatched. This CDR3 is CASSQEVSSGRIGQYF. The DNA of the CDR3 is TGTGCCAGCAGCCAAGAGGTTTCAAGCGGGAGAATTGGGCAGTACTTC.

About this clonotype itself: Germline and junction disagree at one end, which may indicate a read error. The chain links TRBV4-1 to TRBJ1-2; D is unclear. Germline CDR1 is MGHRA and CDR2 is YSYEKL. This CDR3 contains 15 residues. CDR3: CASSQDVSLNYGHTF. The CDR3 nucleotides read TGCGCCAGCAGCCAAGATGTTTCGCTGAACTATGGCCACACCTTC.